A single sample is the source of the 17 T cell receptor beta chains below, sequenced in a study of blood T cell repertoires in COVID-19. Assay used: immunoSEQ multiplex PCR; TCRdb lists only in-frame clones, some missing. Of approximately 150,000 clones listed, around 80% are singletons. Sequencing was performed on peripheral blood. The receptor source for this set is a human donor with acute or convalescent COVID-19. The donor label of this sample is uncertain.

The chain's CDR3 is CASSQDSAGFNYGYTF. Here the CDR3 DNA reads TGTGCCAGCAGCCAAGATAGCGCGGGGTTTAACTATGGCTACACCTTC. The chain links TRBV4-2 to TRBJ1-2; D not certain. This CDR3 region has 16 residues. The germline V and J ends were trimmed by 0 bases and 1 base, with 12 bases remaining between them. Per the germline V gene, CDR1 is LGHNA and CDR2 is YNFKEQ.

This sequence joins TRBV25-1 and TRBJ1-1; no clear D gene. The V gene's germline CDR1 is MGHDK and CDR2 SYGVNS. Trimming pared 6 bases from V and 5 bases from J, leaving 16 bases between. This CDR3 has 14 residues. CDR3 DNA sequence: TGTGCCAGCAGCAACCATTTAGGAGGGACTGAAGCTTTCTTT. Translation: CASSNHLGGTEAFF.

This rearrangement joins TRBV19 to TRBJ1-1; TRBD1 matches at 10 bases. CDR1 is LNHDA, CDR2 SQIVND, per germline (reference sequence). J lost 1 base, V lost 4 bases, and 9 bases had no gene match. The CDR3 is made up of 17 amino acids. The CDR3 loop is CASSRWTGGIKNTEAFF. DNA of the CDR3: TGTGCCAGTAGTAGATGGACAGGGGGAATCAAGAACACTGAAGCTTTCTTT.

J is TRBJ2-6 and V is TRBV4-3; TRBD2 matches at 7 bases. J was trimmed by 0 bases and V by 0 bases; bases with no gene match: 14. The CDR3 sequence is 21 residues long. CDR1 and CDR2 (germline): LGHNA, YSLEER. CDR3 loop: CASSQDMAGDLGHSGANVLTF. CDR3 bases: TGCGCCAGCAGCCAAGATATGGCGGGGGACCTAGGACACTCTGGGGCCAACGTCCTGACTTTC.

V and J are TRBV11-2 and TRBJ2-7; possible D gene TRBD2, 5 bases. Trimming left V 0 bases short and J 3 bases short, with 9 bases between. The germline V gene encodes CDR1 SGHAT and CDR2 FQNNGV. The CDR3 length is 14 residues. The DNA for the CDR3 is TGTGCCAGCAGCTTAGATAGCGTAAACTACGAGCAGTACTTC. It encodes CASSLDSVNYEQYF.

With regard to this clone: Its ends do not fully match the called genes, so a read error is possible. Distinct nucleotide sequences in the sample also encode this CDR3. The chain combines TRBV11-2 with TRBJ1-5; D gene unclear. CDR3 size: 15 residues. CDR1 and CDR2 (germline): SGHAT, FQNNGV. CDR3 coding DNA: TGCGCCAGCAGCGTCAACAGAAATAGCAATCAGCCCCAGCATTTT. Residues: CASSVNRNSNQPQHF. The full variable domain, its missing parts supplied by reference TRBV11-2 and TRBJ1-5, is EAGVAQSPRYKIIEKRQSVAFWCNPISGHATLYWYQQILGQGPKLLIQFQNNGVVDDSQLPKDRFSAERLKGVDSTLKIQPAKLEDSAVYLCASSVNRNSNQPQHFGDGTRLSIL.

The V gene is TRBV7-2, the J gene TRBJ2-5; TRBD2 might be the D (6 bases). The CDR3 is 15 residues long. Looked up from germline, CDR1 is SGHTA and CDR2 is FQGNSA. V gave up 3 bases and J gave up 1 base, with 12 bases separating them. Here the CDR3 reads CASSFLWGVQETQYF. For the CDR3, the DNA is TGTGCCAGCAGCTTTCTATGGGGGGTCCAAGAGACCCAGTACTTC.

The chain combines TRBV5-1 with TRBJ1-3; D remains unclear. The CDR3 spans 14 residues. Germline V gives CDR1 SGHRS, CDR2 YFSETQ. Trimming pared 0 bases from V and 0 bases from J, leaving 4 bases between. The CDR3 loop reads CASSLGLSGNTIYF. In nucleotides, the CDR3 is TGCGCCAGCAGCTTGGGGCTCTCTGGAAACACCATATATTTT.

The CDR3 spells CASSPRSANYGYTF. The CDR3 DNA reads TGTGCCAGCAGCCCTAGATCAGCAAACTATGGCTACACCTTC. The rearrangement joins TRBV5-4 to TRBJ1-2, with no clear D. The V and J ends lost 4 bases and 2 bases respectively, with 12 bases between them. The germline gives CDR1 SGHNT, CDR2 YYREEE (reference sequence). The CDR3 spans 14 residues.

Only one count was recorded for this clone. The chain couples TRBV7-2 to TRBJ2-2; 9 bases line up with TRBD1. V gave up 3 bases and J gave up 6 bases; unmatched junction bases: 5. CDR3 length equals 15 residues. Looked up from germline, CDR1 is SGHTA and CDR2 is FQGNSA. The CDR3 loop is CASSLDRGGPGELFF. CDR3 sequence (DNA): TGTGCCAGCAGCTTGGACAGGGGTGGGCCCGGGGAGCTGTTTTTT.

Only one count was recorded for this clone. The gene calls are TRBV4-3 and TRBJ1-3, with 11 bases matching TRBD1. The CDR3 consists of 18 residues. J gave up 2 bases and V 0 bases, and 6 bases lay outside the gene matches. Germline CDR1 is LGHNA and CDR2 is YSLEER. For the CDR3, the DNA is TGCGCCAGCAGCCAAGACCTCCTGGGACAGGGGGCTGGAAACACCATATATTTT. It yields the protein CASSQDLLGQGAGNTIYF.

The chain has TRBV6-1 and TRBJ2-7; D remains ambiguous. Germline CDR1 MNHNS, CDR2 SASEGT. V was clipped by 2 bases and J by 0 bases, with 11 bases between them. This CDR3 comprises 15 residues. The CDR3 bases are TGTGCCAGCAGTGAATCCCAATTTAGCTCCTACGAGCAGTACTTC. It encodes CASSESQFSSYEQYF.

J is TRBJ1-1 and V is TRBV7-9; D might be TRBD1 (6 bases). Germline assignment: CDR1 SEHNR and CDR2 FQNEAQ (reference sequence). CDR3 length: 15 amino acids. Trimming shortened V by 0 bases and J by 1 base, and 9 bases separated the two germline ends. The chain's CDR3 is CASSLAPGENTEAFF. The CDR3 DNA reads TGTGCCAGCAGCTTAGCGCCAGGGGAGAACACTGAAGCTTTCTTT.

The chain carries TRBV10-3 and TRBJ2-7, with TRBD1 matching 7 bases. CDR1 ENHRY and CDR2 SYGVKD come from the germline V gene. Trimming cost V 3 bases and J 3 bases; bases outside gene matches: 8. The length of the CDR3 is 15 residues. For the CDR3, the DNA is TGTGCCATCAGTGAAAGGGGGCAGAGGAGCTACGAGCAGTACTTC. Its translation is CAISERGQRSYEQYF.

The chain joins TRBV10-2 to TRBJ1-1; TRBD1 agrees at 8 bases. This CDR3 contains 14 residues. The germline gives CDR1 WSHSY, CDR2 SAAADI. Losses at the gene ends were 7 bases for V and 6 bases for J; bases not matched to a gene: 10. CDR3 nucleotides: TGCGCCAGCACTACAGGGGGAGGGGTACCTGAAGCTTTCTTT. It translates to CASTTGGGVPEAFF.

V is TRBV7-8 and J is TRBJ2-7; the D is unclear. V was trimmed by 1 base and J by 1 base, leaving 14 bases between them. The CDR3 loop spans 16 amino acids. The germline V gene encodes CDR1 SGHVS and CDR2 FQNEAQ. The CDR3 here is CASSLVASIYSYEQYF. CDR3 nucleotides: TGTGCCAGCAGCTTAGTTGCGTCTATATATTCCTACGAGCAGTACTTC.

The chain combines TRBV4-1 with TRBJ2-3, with D perhaps matching TRBD1 (5 bases). The CDR3 has 15 amino acids. Germline CDR1 MGHRA, CDR2 YSYEKL. V shed 1 base and J shed 0 bases, with 8 bases lying between them. CDR3 sequence (DNA): TGCGCCAGCAGCCAAGGACAGTTAAGCACAGATACGCAGTATTTT. This sequence encodes CASSQGQLSTDTQYF.